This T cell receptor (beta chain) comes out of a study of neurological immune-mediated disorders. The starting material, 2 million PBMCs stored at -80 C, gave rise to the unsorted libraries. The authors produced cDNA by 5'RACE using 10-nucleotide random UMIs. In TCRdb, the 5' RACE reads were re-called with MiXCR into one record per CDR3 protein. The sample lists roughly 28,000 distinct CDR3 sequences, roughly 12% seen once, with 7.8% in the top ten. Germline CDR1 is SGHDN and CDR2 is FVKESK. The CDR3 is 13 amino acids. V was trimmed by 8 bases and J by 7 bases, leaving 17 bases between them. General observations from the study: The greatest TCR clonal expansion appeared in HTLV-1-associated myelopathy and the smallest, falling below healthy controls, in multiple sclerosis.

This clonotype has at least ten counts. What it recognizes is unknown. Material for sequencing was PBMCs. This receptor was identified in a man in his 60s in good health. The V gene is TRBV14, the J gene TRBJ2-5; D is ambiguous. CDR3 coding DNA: TGTGCCAGCTCTCCCTCCTTACAGACGACCCAGTACTTC. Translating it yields CASSPSLQTTQYF.